This entry concerns a single T cell receptor (beta chain). Some clones are missing from TCRdb's copy, which holds only in-frame ones; the method was immunoSEQ multiplex PCR. This sample has around 300,000 clones, with around 87% found just once. The V end lost 0 bases, the J end lost 6 bases, and 10 bases lay between the germline ends. The CDR3 covers 14 residues. Germline CDR1 reads LGHNA; CDR2 reads YNFKEQ. The data were taken from a study of blood T cell repertoires in COVID-19. This sequence was found in a woman under 30 who had recovered from COVID-19. The genes are TRBV4-2 and TRBJ2-3; D unclear. The sequencing input was PBMCs or T cells enriched from blood (not recorded which). The chain's CDR3 is CASSQDPFQDTQYF. CDR3 nucleotide sequence: TGTGCCAGCAGCCAAGATCCCTTCCAGGATACGCAGTATTTT.